The present entry profiles one T cell receptor (beta chain) with its context. The data stem from a study of T cell changes during pregnancy in multiple sclerosis. Sequencing used immunoSEQ multiplex PCR; TCRdb keeps in-frame clones, though not all of them. The table records tens of thousands of clones, 93% of them present only once. The ends lost 5 bases at V and 0 bases at J; junction bases unmatched: 4. The CDR3 is 15 amino acids. The germline V gene has CDR1 LNHDA and CDR2 SQIVND (reference sequence). This specimen consisted of CD8+ T cells from peripheral blood mononuclear cells, obtained in the third trimester of pregnancy. V gene TRBV19 combines with J gene TRBJ2-1; 7 nucleotides align to TRBD2. The source of this sequence is a female donor with multiple sclerosis, enrolled in a pregnancy study. The CDR3 loop reads CASSDGGSSYNEQFF. As DNA, the CDR3 is TGTGCCAGTAGTGACGGCGGGAGCTCCTACAATGAGCAGTTCTTC.